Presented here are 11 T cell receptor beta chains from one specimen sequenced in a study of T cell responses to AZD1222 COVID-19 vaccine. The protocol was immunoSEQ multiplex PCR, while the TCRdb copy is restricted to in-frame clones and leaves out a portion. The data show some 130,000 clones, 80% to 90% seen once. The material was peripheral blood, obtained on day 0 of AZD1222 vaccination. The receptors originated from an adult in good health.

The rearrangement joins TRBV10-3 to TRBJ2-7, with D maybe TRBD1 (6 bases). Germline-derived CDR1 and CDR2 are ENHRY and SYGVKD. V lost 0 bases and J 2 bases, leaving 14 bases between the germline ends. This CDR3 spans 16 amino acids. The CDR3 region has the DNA TGTGCCATCAGTGAGTCCCTGAGGGGGATTGCCTACGAGCAGTACTTC. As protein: CAISESLRGIAYEQYF.

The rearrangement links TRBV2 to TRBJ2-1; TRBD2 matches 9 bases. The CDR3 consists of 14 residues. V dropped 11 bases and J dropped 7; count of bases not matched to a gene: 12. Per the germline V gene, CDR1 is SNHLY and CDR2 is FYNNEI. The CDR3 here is CASLMRGGPNEQFF. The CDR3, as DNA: TGTGCCTCGTTAATGCGGGGGGGTCCTAATGAGCAGTTCTTC.

The CDR3 region has the DNA TGTGCCAGCAGCCCGGGGGGGTGGCGGCCCCAGCATTTT. It codes for CASSPGGWRPQHF. The rearrangement links TRBV27 to TRBJ1-5, with a tentative D call TRBD1 (5 bases). The CDR3 spans 13 residues. Germline CDR1 MNHEY, CDR2 SMNVEV (reference sequence). The V end was cut by 6 bases, the J end by 9 bases, with 15 bases between.

DNA for the CDR3: TGTGCCAGCAGGGCCCTGGCGGGCCCCCCCGGGGAGCTGTTTTTT. Amino acids: CASRALAGPPGELFF. The gene calls are TRBV6-5 and TRBJ2-2, with D possibly TRBD2 on 5 matching bases. This CDR3 contains 15 residues. Trimming left V 6 bases short and J 6 bases short, with 17 bases between. CDR1 is MNHEY, CDR2 SVGAGI, per germline.

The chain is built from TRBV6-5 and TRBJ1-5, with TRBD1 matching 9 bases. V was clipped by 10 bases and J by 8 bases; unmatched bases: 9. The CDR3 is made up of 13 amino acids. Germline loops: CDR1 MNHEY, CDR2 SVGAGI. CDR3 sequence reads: CATKTGTGKPQHF. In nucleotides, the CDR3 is TGTGCCACTAAAACCGGGACAGGGAAGCCCCAGCATTTT.

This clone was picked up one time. The CDR3 DNA reads TGTGCCAGCACCGGGACTTCTCCGTACAATGAGCAGTTCTTC. This codes for CASTGTSPYNEQFF. The J gene is TRBJ2-1, the V gene TRBV28; possible D gene TRBD2, 6 bases. Trimming cost V 7 bases and J 4 bases, with 14 bases left between them. This CDR3 has 14 amino acids. Germline CDR1 and CDR2: MDHEN and SYDVKM.

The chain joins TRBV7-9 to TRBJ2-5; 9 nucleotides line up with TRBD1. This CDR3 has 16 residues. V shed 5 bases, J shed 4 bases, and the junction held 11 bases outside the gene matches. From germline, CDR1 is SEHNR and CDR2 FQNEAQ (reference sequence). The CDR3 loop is CASSPRGTGWGETQYF. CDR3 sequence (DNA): TGTGCCAGCAGCCCAAGAGGGACAGGGTGGGGAGAGACCCAGTACTTC.

The DNA for the CDR3 is TGTGCCAGCAGCACAGGGGGTGATCGGCCCCAGCATTTT. Its protein is CASSTGGDRPQHF. The chain carries TRBV6-5 and TRBJ1-5; 8 bases align to TRBD1. V gave up 6 bases and J gave up 9 bases; unmatched junction bases: 7. Germline V lookup: CDR1 MNHEY, CDR2 SVGAGI. This CDR3 has 13 amino acids.

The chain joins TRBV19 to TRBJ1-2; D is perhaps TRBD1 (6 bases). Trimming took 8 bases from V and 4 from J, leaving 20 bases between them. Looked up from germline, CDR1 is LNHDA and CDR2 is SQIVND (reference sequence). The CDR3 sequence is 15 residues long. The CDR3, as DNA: TGTGCCAGTGGTCTCCCGGGACAACTCCCCTATGGCTACACCTTC. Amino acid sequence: CASGLPGQLPYGYTF.

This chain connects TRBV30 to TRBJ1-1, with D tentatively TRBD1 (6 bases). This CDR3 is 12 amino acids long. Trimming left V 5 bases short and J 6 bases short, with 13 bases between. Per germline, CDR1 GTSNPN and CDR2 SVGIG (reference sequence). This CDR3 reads CAWLPGGPEAFF. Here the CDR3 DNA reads TGTGCCTGGTTACCCGGGGGGCCTGAAGCTTTCTTT.

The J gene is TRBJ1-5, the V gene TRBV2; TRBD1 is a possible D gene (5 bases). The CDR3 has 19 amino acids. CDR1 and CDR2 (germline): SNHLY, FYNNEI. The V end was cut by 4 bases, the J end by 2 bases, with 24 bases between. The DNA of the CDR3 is TGTGCCAGCAGTGTCAGTTCCCAATTAAGGGGTACGGGCAATCAGCCCCAGCATTTT. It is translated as CASSVSSQLRGTGNQPQHF.